One sample yielded the 17 T cell receptor beta chains listed below, sequenced in a study of cytomegalovirus exposure and HLA in healthy donors. The primer mix had 60 Vbeta and 13 Jbeta primers. The protocol was immunoSEQ multiplex PCR, while the TCRdb copy is restricted to in-frame clones and leaves out a portion. The data contain some 180,000 clones, around 83% of them singletons. Sequencing input: PBMCs. The receptor set was obtained from a man aged 30 to 45 in good health and CMV-seropositive.

The rearrangement links TRBV6-5 to TRBJ2-5, with 8 bases that match TRBD2. V lost 6 bases to trimming and J lost 5 bases; unmatched junction nucleotides: 8. Germline lookup yields CDR1 MNHEY and CDR2 SVGAGI. CDR3 length: 14 amino acids. CDR3 sequence reads: CASRGTSRVETQYF. Here the CDR3 DNA reads TGTGCCAGCAGGGGGACTAGTCGGGTGGAGACCCAGTACTTC.

The V gene is TRBV7-2, the J gene TRBJ1-2; TRBD1 might be the D (5 bases). Germline-derived CDR1 and CDR2 are SGHTA and FQGNSA. The CDR3 totals 14 residues. Trimming removed 0 bases from V and 4 bases from J, with 9 bases in between. The CDR3 protein is CASSLAGGLYGYTF. The DNA of the CDR3 is TGTGCCAGCAGCTTAGCGGGGGGACTCTATGGCTACACCTTC.

The V gene is TRBV29-1, the J gene TRBJ2-1, with TRBD2 matching 10 bases. The V gene's germline CDR1 is SQVTM and CDR2 ANQGSEA. The CDR3 contains 16 residues. V lost 6 bases, J lost 4 bases, and 12 bases stayed unmatched. This CDR3 is CSVATLAGGQYNEQFF. CDR3 coding DNA: TGCAGCGTCGCGACCTTAGCGGGAGGCCAATACAATGAGCAGTTCTTC.

The chain couples TRBV5-4 to TRBJ2-2; tentative D call: TRBD1 (7 bases). The CDR3 has 17 amino acids. Looked up from germline, CDR1 is SGHNT and CDR2 is YYREEE (reference sequence). Between the trimmed V and J ends, which lost 4 bases and 5 bases, there was a span of 21 bases. The CDR3 DNA follows: TGTGCCAGCAGCCCCAAGACAGGGAGGTTGAAGACCGGGGAGCTGTTTTTT. This gives the protein CASSPKTGRLKTGELFF.

The V gene is TRBV7-2, the J gene TRBJ1-2; tentative D call: TRBD1 (6 bases). Germline lookup yields CDR1 SGHTA and CDR2 FQGNSA. Trimming removed 2 bases at V and 0 bases at J, with 22 bases between. This CDR3 has 19 residues. DNA for the CDR3: TGTGCCAGCAGCTTACTGGTCGGACAGCGAGTAAACTCTAACTATGGCTACACCTTC. This sequence encodes CASSLLVGQRVNSNYGYTF.

This clone was seen only a few times. The V and J genes are TRBV7-9 and TRBJ1-3; D is undetermined. V dropped 5 bases and J dropped 4 bases, with 6 bases sitting between them. Germline assignment: CDR1 SEHNR and CDR2 FQNEAQ (reference sequence). The CDR3 runs 12 residues. This chain's CDR3 is CASSPSGNTIYF. Here the CDR3 DNA reads TGTGCCAGCAGCCCCTCCGGAAACACCATATATTTT.

This sequence joins TRBV7-8 and TRBJ1-2, with a tentative D call TRBD1 (5 bases). CDR1 is SGHVS and CDR2 is FQNEAQ in the germline V gene. Trimming left V 5 bases short and J 6 bases short, with 22 bases between. This CDR3 contains 16 residues. CDR3 coding DNA: TGTGCCAGCAGCGATGCCCCTGGGGGGGGAGGGAATGGCTACACCTTC. This translates into CASSDAPGGGGNGYTF.

This clone was counted a single time. The CDR3 coding sequence is TGTGCCAGCAGCTTAAGGGGGAACAGGGCGGAAGCTTTCTTT. Its protein is CASSLRGNRAEAFF. The chain combines TRBV13 with TRBJ1-1; weak D call: TRBD1 (6 bases). V was shortened by 2 bases and J by 8 bases, with 15 bases between the two germline ends. CDR1 and CDR2 from the germline V gene are PRHDT and FYEKMQ (reference sequence). This CDR3 has 14 amino acids.

V usage is TRBV7-6 and J usage is TRBJ2-3; TRBD2 matches at 12 bases. Germline CDR1 is SGHVS and CDR2 is FNYEAQ. The ends lost 5 bases at V and 4 bases at J; junction bases unmatched: 7. The CDR3 sequence is 16 residues long. The CDR3 nucleotides read TGTGCCAGCAGCCCCCGACTAGCGGGAGCTCCAGATACGCAGTATTTT. It yields the protein CASSPRLAGAPDTQYF. The whole variable domain, remainder taken from reference TRBV7-6 and TRBJ2-3, is GAGVSQSPRYKVTKRGQDVALRCDPISGHVSLYWYRQALGQGPEFLTYFNYEAQQDKSGLPNDRFSAERPEGSISTLTIQRTEQRDSAMYRCASSPRLAGAPDTQYFGPGTRLTVL.

The rearrangement joins TRBV18 to TRBJ2-7; 11 nucleotides align to TRBD1. The CDR3 totals 14 residues. Germline values: CDR1 KGHSH, CDR2 LQKENI. After removal of 3 bases from V and 6 bases from J, the junction contained 4 bases not matched to a gene. CDR3 bases: TGTGCCAGCTCACCGAGGACAGGGGGCAGCGAGCAGTACTTC. This translates into CASSPRTGGSEQYF.

V usage is TRBV18 and J usage is TRBJ1-5; no clear D gene. Per the germline V gene, CDR1 is KGHSH and CDR2 is LQKENI. V was cut by 3 bases and J by 2 bases, with 14 bases left in between. The CDR3 spans 16 residues. CDR3 DNA: TGTGCCAGCTCACCGGGCTCCCCTATCGGCAATCAGCCCCAGCATTTT. Encoded protein: CASSPGSPIGNQPQHF.

This clone was seen only once. The rearrangement uses TRBV5-8 and TRBJ2-7; 9 nucleotides agree with TRBD2. In germline, CDR1 is SGHTS, CDR2 YDEGEE. The V and J ends lost 0 bases and 0 bases, in that order; junction bases with no gene match: 1. The CDR3 length is 15 residues. CDR3 DNA: TGTGCCAGCAGCTTGGGCGGGGGGGGCTCCTACGAGCAGTACTTC. Translated, it gives CASSLGGGGSYEQYF.

The V and J genes are TRBV19 and TRBJ2-3; 9 bases align to TRBD1. Per germline, CDR1 LNHDA and CDR2 SQIVND (reference sequence). The CDR3 sequence is 16 residues long. The trim removed 1 base at V and 3 bases at J, leaving 5 bases unmatched. CDR3 in DNA: TGTGCCAGTAGTATAGGCTCAGGGACAGGGACAGATACGCAGTATTTT. It translates to CASSIGSGTGTDTQYF.

Only a few counts were recorded for this clone. The chain carries TRBV14 and TRBJ1-1; no firm D call. Germline V gives CDR1 SGHDN, CDR2 FVKESK. The V end was cut by 1 base, the J end by 11 bases, with 26 bases between. The CDR3 totals 17 residues. The CDR3 loop is CASSQVPTVAGQVAAFF. Written as DNA, the CDR3 is TGTGCCAGCAGCCAAGTCCCTACGGTGGCAGGTCAAGTGGCTGCTTTCTTT.

The rearrangement links TRBV30 to TRBJ2-3; weak D call: TRBD2 (6 bases). The CDR3 has 13 residues. Germline loops: CDR1 GTSNPN, CDR2 SVGIG (reference sequence). V was pared by 4 bases and J by 8 bases, with 16 bases between. Written as DNA, the CDR3 is TGTGCCTGGAACGAGGGTAGCGGAGCTACGCAGTATTTT. It encodes CAWNEGSGATQYF.

The chain has TRBV18 and TRBJ2-2; tentative D call: TRBD2 (5 bases). Between the trimmed V and J ends, which lost 3 bases and 4 bases, there was a span of 9 bases. Germline CDR1 and CDR2: KGHSH and LQKENI. The CDR3 length is 14 residues. The CDR3 DNA reads as TGTGCCAGCTCACCTCTCGAGGGCACCGGGGAGCTGTTTTTT. It is translated as CASSPLEGTGELFF.

V usage is TRBV6-5 and J usage is TRBJ2-3; 8 bases map to TRBD2. Trimming cost V 6 bases and J 9 bases; bases outside gene matches: 8. This CDR3 is 13 amino acids long. Germline V gene data show CDR1 as MNHEY and CDR2 as SVGAGI. CDR3 protein: CASSHPGGETQYF. The CDR3 DNA sequence: TGTGCCAGCAGCCATCCGGGGGGGGAAACGCAGTATTTT.